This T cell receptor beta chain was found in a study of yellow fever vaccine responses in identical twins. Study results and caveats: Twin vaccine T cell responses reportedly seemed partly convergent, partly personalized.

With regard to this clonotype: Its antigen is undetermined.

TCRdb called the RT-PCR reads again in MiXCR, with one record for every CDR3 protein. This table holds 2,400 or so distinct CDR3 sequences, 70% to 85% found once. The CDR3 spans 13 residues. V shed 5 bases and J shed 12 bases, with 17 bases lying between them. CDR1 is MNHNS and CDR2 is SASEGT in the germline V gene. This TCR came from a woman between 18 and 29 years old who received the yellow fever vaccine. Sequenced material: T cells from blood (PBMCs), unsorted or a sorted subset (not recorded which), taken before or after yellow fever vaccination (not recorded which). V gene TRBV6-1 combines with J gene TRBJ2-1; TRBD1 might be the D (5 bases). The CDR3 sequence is CASSKGPPQRQFF. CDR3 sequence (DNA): TGTGCCAGCAGTAAGGGGCCGCCCCAGAGGCAGTTCTTC.